Below, one T cell receptor (beta chain) is given with its context. The antigen is undetermined. From the RACE reads, TCRdb called clonotypes with MiXCR, one entry per CDR3 protein. The repertoire includes 150,000 to 200,000 distinct CDR3 sequences, about 22% of them detected once, and less than 7% sits in the top ten. Stated time point: patch test 1, 2 weeks after DPC sensitization. The treatment denotes: therapeutic diphenylcyclopropenone sensitization with weekly scalp DPC. The data were taken from a study of human T cells and chemical hapten exposure. Study conclusions and caveats: Significantly more large CDR3 similarity clusters arose among expanded TCRs than among controls. TCRs exceeding 1 in 1000 frequency stayed unchanged with DPC sensitization.

The TCR originated in a woman aged 45 to 65 with alopecia areata. Some clones in this sample may be carry-over from other donors' samples. The source material was whole blood, sampled in connection with sensitization to the hapten diphenylcyclopropenone (DPC).

DNA for the CDR3: TGTGCCAGCACCAAAGACAGCACAGATACGCAGTATTTT. Its protein product is CASTKDSTDTQYF. The chain employs TRBV12-3 or TRBV12-4 and TRBJ2-3; D is undetermined. The ends were cut back, 7 bases at V and 0 bases at J, with 8 bases in the middle. This CDR3 comprises 13 residues.